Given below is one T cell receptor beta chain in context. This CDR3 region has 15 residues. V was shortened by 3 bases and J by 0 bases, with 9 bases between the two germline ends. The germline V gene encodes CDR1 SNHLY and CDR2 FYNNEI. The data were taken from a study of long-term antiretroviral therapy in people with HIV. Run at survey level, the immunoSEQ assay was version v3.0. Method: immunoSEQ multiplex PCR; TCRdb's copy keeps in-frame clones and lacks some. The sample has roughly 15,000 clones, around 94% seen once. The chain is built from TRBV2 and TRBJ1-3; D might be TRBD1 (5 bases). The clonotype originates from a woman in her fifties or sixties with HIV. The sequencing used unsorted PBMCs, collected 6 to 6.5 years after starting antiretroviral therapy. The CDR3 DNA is TGTGCCAGCAGTGATGAGGGGTACTCTGGAAACACCATATATTTT. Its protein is CASSDEGYSGNTIYF.